The clone carrying this T cell receptor (beta chain) is deemed hyperexpanded. What it binds is not known. Germline V gives CDR1 LNHNV, CDR2 YYDKDF (reference sequence). V shed 9 bases and J shed 0 bases, with 9 bases lying between them. The CDR3 consists of 12 residues. The assay was immunoSEQ multiplex PCR, and TCRdb's table has in-frame clones only and misses some. This sample carries around 300,000 clones, around 86% of them seen once, and the ten largest clones take 15% to 20%. This sample stems from a study of shared clonotypes between healthy human individuals. Study-level findings and limits: Researchers sampled blood only, noting tissue repertoires likely differ. Naive subsets, compared against memory subsets, generally had larger estimated richness values.

This chain joins TRBV15 and TRBJ2-7; TRBD1 is a possible D gene (6 bases). Sequencing used memory CD8+ T cells sorted from blood. The subset denotes: CD45RO+ cells pooled with CCR7-negative TemRA cells. This TCR derives from a man younger than 30 in good health. The CDR3 reads CATADSSYEQYF. In nucleotides, the CDR3 is TGTGCCACGGCGGACAGCTCCTACGAGCAGTACTTC.